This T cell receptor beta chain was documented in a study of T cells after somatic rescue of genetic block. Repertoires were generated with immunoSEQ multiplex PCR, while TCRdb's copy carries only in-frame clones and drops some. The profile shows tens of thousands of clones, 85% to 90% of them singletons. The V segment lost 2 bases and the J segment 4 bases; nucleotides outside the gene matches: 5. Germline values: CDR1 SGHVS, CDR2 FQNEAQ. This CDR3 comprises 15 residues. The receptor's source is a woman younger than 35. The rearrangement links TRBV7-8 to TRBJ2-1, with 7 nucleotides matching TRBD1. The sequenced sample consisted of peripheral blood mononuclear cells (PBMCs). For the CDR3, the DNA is TGTGCCAGCAGCTTAAGGCAGGGGGAATACAATGAGCAGTTCTTC. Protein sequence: CASSLRQGEYNEQFF.